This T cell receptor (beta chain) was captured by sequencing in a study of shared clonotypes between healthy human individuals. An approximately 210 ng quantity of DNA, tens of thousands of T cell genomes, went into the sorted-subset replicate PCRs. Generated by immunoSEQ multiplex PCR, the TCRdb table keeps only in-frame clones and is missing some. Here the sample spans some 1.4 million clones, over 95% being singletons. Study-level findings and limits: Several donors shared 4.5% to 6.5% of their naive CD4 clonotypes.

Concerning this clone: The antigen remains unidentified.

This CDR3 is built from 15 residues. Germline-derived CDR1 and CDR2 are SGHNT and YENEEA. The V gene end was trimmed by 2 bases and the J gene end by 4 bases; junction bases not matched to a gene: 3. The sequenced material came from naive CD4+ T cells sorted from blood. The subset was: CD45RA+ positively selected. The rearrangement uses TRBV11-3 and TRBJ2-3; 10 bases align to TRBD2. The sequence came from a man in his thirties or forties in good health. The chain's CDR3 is CASSLSGRAADTQYF. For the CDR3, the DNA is TGTGCCAGCAGCTTAAGCGGGAGGGCGGCAGATACGCAGTATTTT.